The entry that follows covers one TCR beta chain sequence. Its antigen specificity is not known. Per-base qualities were not stored, and no clone one base away is much larger. From a lookup of the germline V gene (reference sequence), CDR1 and CDR2 are LNHNV and YYDKDF. At the junction V is shortened by 6 bases and J by 4 bases; bases outside the gene matches: 8. From the cysteine up to the phenylalanine, the CDR3 has a length of 15 residues. The kept DNA is CDR3 alone, 45 bases in frame from the first base. The immunoSEQ Assay was the method used to sequence TCRbeta CDR3 regions. After extraction, genomic DNA underwent amplification by bias-controlled multiplex PCR, followed by high-throughput sequencing. Per the authors' processing: Collapsing and filtering of sequences were performed to quantify the absolute abundance of each unique TCRbeta CDR3 region. T cell fraction was estimated by normalizing TCRbeta template counts to usable DNA, with usable DNA measured through amplification of reference genes found in all nucleated cells. Repertoire TCRs were annotated as SARS-CoV-2-specific when V gene, CDR3 amino acid sequence and J gene were exactly matched to a known reactive TCR set. The reference SARS-CoV-2 TCR set came from MIRA and was filtered for enrichment in COVID-19-positive ImmuneCODE repertoires, removing public or cross-reactive TCRs. Using the MIRA antigens, annotated TCRs were further analysed by specific ORF or by position within an ORF. Breadth was defined as annotated unique rearrangements over total unique productive rearrangements; depth was the summed frequency of those rearrangements. Group comparisons of TCR breadth used two-sided Wilcoxon rank-sum tests. TCRdb carries this immuneACCESS record with in-frame sequences only. Its versions omit some clonotypes, under half of them owing to an unresolved V gene in the studies checked, with the rest unexplained. Clone size and the V and J calls come from that table; the DNA yielded D and trimming. The table for this sample lists a few hundred thousand clones; over 75% of them were counted only once. The ten largest clones represent about 3.5% of the sample.

This entry belongs to a study of Ad26.COV2.S vaccination and SARS-CoV-2 variants (dated by TCRdb to about 2021). Background on the whole study: Vaccine-arm donors were drawn from COV1001, a multicentre, randomized, double-blind, placebo-controlled phase I-IIa trial of Ad26.COV2.S in healthy adults. Ad26.COV2.S was given intramuscularly at 5x10^10 or 1x10^11 viral particles, as a single shot or as two shots 56 days apart. A total of around 32 samples were included in the TCR-sequenced set, comprising roughly 19 Ad26.COV2.S vaccine recipients, 5 placebo recipients and 8 SARS-CoV-2 convalescent individuals. Throughout the experiments and outcome assessment, investigators stayed blinded to trial group allocation. The specificity and breadth of SARS-CoV-2-reactive T cell receptors after Ad26.COV2.S vaccination were assessed by TCRbeta repertoire sequencing. Trial participants were randomized into five groups of five, in which low-dose or high-dose Ad26.COV2.S was given once or twice, or placebo was given on both occasions. Study-level results and caveats: Non-spike TCR breadth was comparable between vaccine and placebo recipients, consistent with the vaccine containing only spike. After vaccination, substantial breadth of spike-specific CD8+ and CD4+ T cell responses was reported. The authors noted that total T cell responses may have been underestimated by the TCR breadth and depth analyses. Comparing responses between vaccine doses or regimens was not something the study was powered to do. Compared with placebo recipients, Ad26.COV2.S recipients showed higher spike-specific TCR breadth (P = 0.0014).

Read against the paper, the sample's treatment or condition label means: over 15 received Ad26.COV2.S at low or high dose, single or two shots; roughly five received placebo; per-sample allocation not given. For vaccine and placebo recipients, repertoires were sequenced using samples collected on day 63 after the first injection. Between 29 July and 7 August 2020, Cohort 1b enrolled 20 to 30 adults aged 18-55 years at one site in Boston, USA. Ad26.COV2.S consisted of a replication-incompetent adenovirus type 26 vector by which a prefusion-stabilized SARS-CoV-2 spike protein from the original Wuhan strain was expressed.

The receptor comes from a person between 18 and 59 years old who received the Ad26.COV2.S COVID-19 vaccine or a placebo. The material was peripheral blood, obtained in a trial of Ad26.COV2.S vaccine versus placebo. The V and J genes are TRBV15 and TRBJ2-3, with 9 bases matching TRBD2. The nucleotide sequence is given as TGTGCCACCAGGAGTAGACTAGCGGTTTCAGATACGCAGTATTTT. This encodes CATRSRLAVSDTQYF.